This T cell receptor beta chain is drawn from a study of T cell repertoires in cytomegalovirus infection. Study-level information: HLA-B-restricted CMV epitopes that are well studied were used alongside recently identified HLA-C-restricted ones. Public TCR beta signatures were indicative of both CMV infection and a matching HLA type. General observations from the study: CMV carriers with the relevant HLA were identified by cumulative public TCR beta family frequency. Within the response measured ex vivo, HLA-C-restricted CMV-specific TCR beta clonotypes were dominant.

About this clonotype: Antigen specificity is unknown.

MiXCR was run by TCRdb on the reads, yielding one entry per CDR3 protein. The table records hundreds of thousands of distinct CDR3 sequences, roughly a third of them present only once. Between the trimmed V and J ends, which lost 7 bases and 1 base, there was a span of 13 bases. CDR1 is SGHTA and CDR2 is FQGNSA in the germline V gene. The CDR3 runs to 15 residues. The material sequenced was cultured PBMCs, taken from culture after CMV antigen stimulation. This receptor was obtained from a human donor in good health (CMV status not recorded). Some clones in this sample may be carry-over from other donors' samples. The chain uses TRBV7-2 and TRBJ2-2; a possible D gene is TRBD2 (5 bases). Written as DNA, the CDR3 is TGTGCCAGCACCACAGACGGGGAGAACACCGGGGAGCTGTTTTTT. Amino acids: CASTTDGENTGELFF.